The source of this T cell receptor beta chain is a study of post-analysis software for immune sequencing data. Whole-study context: Disease courses included relapsing-remitting, secondary progressive and progressive-relapsing multiple sclerosis.

Included in the TCR beta cDNA libraries were unique molecular identifiers. Hundreds of thousands of cDNA molecules came from about 1 to 10 million T cells. A single record per CDR3 protein comes from TCRdb applying MiXCR to the PCR reads. The table lists around 180,000 distinct CDR3 sequences, about 29% of them singletons. General observations from the study: Batch-matched samples strongly co-clustered by F measure. Elevated frequency relative to controls characterized four to six TRBV segments in patients, TRBV5-6, TRBV5-1 and TRBV20-1 among them.

This clonotype was seen ten or more times. Its antigen is currently unknown. Germline-derived CDR1 and CDR2 are PRHDT and FYEKMQ (reference sequence). After removal of 8 bases from V and 1 base from J, the junction contained 11 bases not matched to a gene. The CDR3 extends over 17 amino acids. This sequence joins TRBV13 and TRBJ2-6; TRBD1 matches 7 bases. The TCR was taken from a girl aged 10 to 17 with multiple sclerosis. Input material: blood. CDR3 nucleotide sequence: TGTGCCAGCGGAAACCGGGACAGACAGTCTGGGGCCAACGTCCTGACTTTC. It translates to CASGNRDRQSGANVLTF. The entire variable domain, with the rest obtained from reference TRBV13 and TRBJ2-6, is as follows: AAGVIQSPRHLIKEKRETATLKCYPIPRHDTVYWYQQGPGQDPQFLISFYEKMQSDKGSIPDRFSAQQFSDYHSELNMSSLELGDSALYFCASGNRDRQSGANVLTFGAGSRLTVL.